This record looks at one T cell receptor beta chain sequence and its context. Its antigen remains unknown. The data were taken from a study of beta chain features in type 1 diabetes. The wider study: The patient and healthy donor groups were comparable for age, gender and cell yields. The study's findings and limits: Within each of all four CD4+ subsets, Type 1 diabetes patients had TCRB CDR3s that were moderately but significantly shorter. The analysis here could not establish whether HLA type shapes TCRB rearrangement.

Using CD45RO/CCR7/CD25/CD127/CD95/CD27, CD4+ naive, central memory, regulatory and stem cell-like memory cells were sorted. Over 95% purity was reached by all sorted populations. The entirety of the isolated RNA underwent reverse transcription, so expressed TCRB transcripts were sequenced. The table came from immunoSEQ multiplex PCR; TCRdb's copy has only in-frame clones and leaves some out. The sample has over 300,000 clones, approximately 9.7% seen once. This CDR3 region has 14 residues. V was shortened by 4 bases and J by 5 bases, with 13 bases between the two germline ends. CDR1 is SGHAT, CDR2 FQNNGV, per germline.

This TCR was recovered from a man in his thirties or forties with type 1 diabetes. The specimen was central memory CD4+ T cells from blood. V is TRBV11-2 and J is TRBJ2-3; D may be TRBD1 or TRBD2 (5 bases each). CDR3 sequence: CASSSSGAVDTQYF. The CDR3 DNA follows: TGTGCCAGCAGCTCCTCCGGGGCGGTAGATACGCAGTATTTT.